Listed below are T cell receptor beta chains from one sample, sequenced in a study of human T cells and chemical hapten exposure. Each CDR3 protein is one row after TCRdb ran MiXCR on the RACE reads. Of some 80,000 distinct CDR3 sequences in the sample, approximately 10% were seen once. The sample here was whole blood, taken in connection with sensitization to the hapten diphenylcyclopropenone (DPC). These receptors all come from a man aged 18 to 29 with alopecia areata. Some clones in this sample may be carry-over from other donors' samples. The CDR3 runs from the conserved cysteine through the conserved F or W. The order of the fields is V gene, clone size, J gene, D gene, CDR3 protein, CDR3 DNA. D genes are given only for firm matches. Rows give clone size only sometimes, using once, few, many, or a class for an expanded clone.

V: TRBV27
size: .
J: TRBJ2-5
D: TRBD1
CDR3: CASSPGTGQETQYF
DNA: TGTGCCAGCAGTCCCGGGACAGGCCAAGAGACCCAGTACTTC

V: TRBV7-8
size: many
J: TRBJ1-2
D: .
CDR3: CASSLGSYGYTF
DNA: TGTGCCAGCAGCTTGGGGAGCTATGGCTACACCTTC

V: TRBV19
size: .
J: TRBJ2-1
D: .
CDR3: CASSIGGSVYNEQFF
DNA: TGTGCCAGTAGTATAGGGGGAAGTGTTTACAATGAGCAGTTCTTC

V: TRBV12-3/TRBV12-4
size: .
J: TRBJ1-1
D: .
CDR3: CASSFMEVGENTEAFF
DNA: TGTGCCAGCAGTTTTATGGAGGTTGGAGAGAACACTGAAGCTTTCTTT

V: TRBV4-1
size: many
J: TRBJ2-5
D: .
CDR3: CASSQGWTAEETQYF
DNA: TGCGCCAGCAGCCAGGGGTGGACTGCCGAAGAGACCCAGTACTTC

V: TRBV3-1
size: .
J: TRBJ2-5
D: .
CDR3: CASSQGDARTQYF
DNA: TGTGCCAGCAGCCAGGGGGACGCAAGGACCCAGTACTTC

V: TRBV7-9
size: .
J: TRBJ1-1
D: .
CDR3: CASSPQGGGDTEAFF
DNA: TGTGCCAGCAGCCCCCAAGGGGGGGGCGACACTGAAGCTTTCTTT

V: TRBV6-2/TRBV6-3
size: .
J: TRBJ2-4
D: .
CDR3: CASSPSPTDFIAKNTQYF
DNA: TGTGCCAGCAGCCCATCCCCCACGGATTTTATAGCCAAAAACACTCAGTACTTC

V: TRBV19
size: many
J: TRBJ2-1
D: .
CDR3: CASSISVRGNEQFF
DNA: TGTGCCAGTAGTATATCTGTCCGAGGCAATGAGCAGTTCTTC

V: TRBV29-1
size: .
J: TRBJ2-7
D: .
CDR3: CSVRNGPYEQYF
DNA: TGCAGCGTTCGGAACGGCCCCTACGAGCAGTACTTC

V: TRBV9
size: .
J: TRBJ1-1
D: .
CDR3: CASSVAGMAEAFF
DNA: TGTGCCAGCAGCGTAGCAGGGATGGCTGAAGCTTTCTTT

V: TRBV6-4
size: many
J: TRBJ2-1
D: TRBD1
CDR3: CASSMHPDRGSDEQFF
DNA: TGTGCCAGCAGTATGCACCCGGACAGGGGGTCCGATGAGCAGTTCTTC

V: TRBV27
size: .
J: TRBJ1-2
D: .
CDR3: CASRPRTESNYGYTF
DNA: TGTGCCAGCAGACCTCGGACAGAAAGTAACTATGGCTACACCTTC

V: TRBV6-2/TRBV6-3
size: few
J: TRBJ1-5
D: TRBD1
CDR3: CASSYITGGVGNQPQHF
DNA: TGTGCCAGCAGTTACATTACAGGGGGCGTGGGGAATCAGCCCCAGCATTTT

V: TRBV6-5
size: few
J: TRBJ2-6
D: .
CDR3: CASSYQNSGANVLTF
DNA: TGTGCCAGCAGTTACCAGAACTCTGGGGCCAACGTCCTGACTTTC

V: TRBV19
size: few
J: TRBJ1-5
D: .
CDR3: CASSIDRAPYSNQPQHF
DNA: TGTGCCAGTAGTATAGATAGAGCGCCCTATAGCAATCAGCCCCAGCATTTT

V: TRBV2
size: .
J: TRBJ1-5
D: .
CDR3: CASSEAITFNQPQHF
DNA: TGTGCCAGCAGTGAAGCGATAACCTTCAATCAGCCCCAGCATTTT

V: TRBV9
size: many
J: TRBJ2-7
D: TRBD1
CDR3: CASSETGSAYEQYF
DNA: TGTGCCAGCAGCGAGACAGGGTCCGCCTACGAGCAGTACTTC

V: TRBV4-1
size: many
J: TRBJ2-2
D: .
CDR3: CASSPLSGSRTGELFF
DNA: TGCGCCAGCAGCCCCTTGTCCGGGAGTCGCACCGGGGAGCTGTTTTTT

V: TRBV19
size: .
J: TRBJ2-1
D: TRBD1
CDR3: CASSILTGQGAWNEQFF
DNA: TGTGCCAGTAGTATCCTCACCGGGCAGGGGGCTTGGAATGAGCAGTTCTTC

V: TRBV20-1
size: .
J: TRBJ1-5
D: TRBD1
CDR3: CSAGQEHNQPQHF
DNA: TGCAGTGCTGGACAGGAGCACAATCAGCCCCAGCATTTT

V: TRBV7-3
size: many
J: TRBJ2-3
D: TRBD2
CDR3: CASSLGTSGGAKDTQYF
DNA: TGTGCCAGCAGCTTAGGGACTAGCGGGGGGGCCAAAGATACGCAGTATTTT

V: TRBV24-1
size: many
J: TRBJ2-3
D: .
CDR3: CATSDADTQYF
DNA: TGTGCCACCAGTGACGCAGATACGCAGTATTTT

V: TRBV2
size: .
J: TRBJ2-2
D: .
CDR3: CASNNQGSAGELFF
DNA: TGTGCCAGCAATAACCAGGGCAGCGCCGGGGAGCTGTTTTTT

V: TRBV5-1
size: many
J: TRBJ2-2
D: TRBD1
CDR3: CASSEGQLNTGELFF
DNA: TGCGCCAGCAGCGAGGGACAGTTAAACACCGGGGAGCTGTTTTTT

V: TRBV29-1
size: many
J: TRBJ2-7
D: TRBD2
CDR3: CSVESPSGTSYEQYF
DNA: TGCAGCGTTGAAAGTCCCAGCGGGACCTCCTACGAGCAGTACTTC

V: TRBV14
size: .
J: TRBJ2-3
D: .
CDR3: CASSDPGPLSDTQYF
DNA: TGTGCCAGCAGCGATCCGGGACCCTTGTCGGATACGCAGTATTTT

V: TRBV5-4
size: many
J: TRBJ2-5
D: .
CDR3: CASSLAGGVETQYF
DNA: TGTGCCAGCAGCTTGGCCGGAGGGGTGGAGACCCAGTACTTC

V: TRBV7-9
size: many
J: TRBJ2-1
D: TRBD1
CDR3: CASRHGQGASSYNEQFF
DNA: TGTGCCAGCAGGCACGGACAGGGGGCTAGCTCCTACAATGAGCAGTTCTTC

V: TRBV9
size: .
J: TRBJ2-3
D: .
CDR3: CASSVKSTRSTDTQYF
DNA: TGTGCCAGCAGCGTAAAATCCACTCGAAGCACAGATACGCAGTATTTT

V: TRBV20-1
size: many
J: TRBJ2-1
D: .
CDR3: CSASSAGVIRFF
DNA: TGCAGTGCTTCGTCAGCGGGTGTGATTCGGTTCTTC

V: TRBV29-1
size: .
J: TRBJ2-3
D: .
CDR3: CSVDGQAFGDTQYF
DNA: TGCAGCGTTGACGGGCAGGCCTTTGGAGATACGCAGTATTTT